This TCR beta chain appears in the sequencing data of a study of human T cells and chemical hapten exposure. Overall study findings and caveats: No shift was seen in TCRs above 1 in 1000 frequency with DPC sensitization.

The starting material, unfractionated whole blood, was used for total RNA extraction. V dropped 4 bases and J dropped 5 bases, with 20 bases sitting between them. The CDR3 is 16 residues long. Germline V gene lookup returns CDR1 SGHVS and CDR2 FNYEAQ. The library gave individual cDNA molecules unique molecular identifiers. As handled by the study authors: The number of TCRs in each sample had a median of roughly 100,000 and spanned about 20,000 to 700,000. MiXCR, run by TCRdb on the 5' RACE reads, gives a single entry per CDR3 protein. These V and J calls are TCRdb output, not the study's own analysis. Among 120,000 to 150,000 distinct CDR3 sequences listed, roughly 4% were seen once. This clonotype was recorded at least ten times. The antigen is not known.

The source is a female donor in good health. The chain uses TRBV7-6 and TRBJ1-1; D is perhaps TRBD1 (6 bases). The CDR3 sequence: CASSSNWEGGRTEAFF. CDR3 sequence (DNA): TGTGCCAGCAGCTCCAACTGGGAAGGGGGGAGGACTGAAGCTTTCTTT.